These 12 T cell receptor beta chains were all obtained from the same sample, sequenced in a study of blood T cell repertoires in COVID-19. TCRdb keeps only in-frame clones here, not all; method: immunoSEQ multiplex PCR. This sample has roughly 400,000 clones; 70% to 90% occur once, and the top ten carry about 2.1%. The material sequenced was peripheral blood. The receptors originated from a woman aged 55-69 years with COVID-19, enrolled during active disease.

The chain employs TRBV28 and TRBJ2-2; D is uncertain. Trimming stripped 2 bases from V and 4 bases from J, with 11 bases between. The CDR3 runs 15 residues. CDR1 is MDHEN and CDR2 is SYDVKM in the germline V gene. The DNA of the CDR3 is TGTGCCAGCAGTTTAGCAGGTTCCCGCACCGGGGAGCTGTTTTTT. This codes for CASSLAGSRTGELFF.

V usage is TRBV4-1 and J usage is TRBJ2-1; D may be TRBD2 (5 bases). V lost 0 bases to trimming and J lost 6 bases, with 15 bases between them. CDR1 is MGHRA, CDR2 YSYEKL, per germline. The CDR3 is 16 residues long. The CDR3 DNA reads TGCGCCAGCAGCCAAGATCGAGGGCTAGTAGGCAATGAGCAGTTCTTC. Translation gives CASSQDRGLVGNEQFF.

The chain couples TRBV11-1 to TRBJ2-7; no definite D call. The germline V gene encodes CDR1 SGHAT and CDR2 FQDESV (reference sequence). The V end lost 1 base, the J end lost 4 bases, and 8 bases lay between the germline ends. CDR3 size: 13 residues. The CDR3 DNA sequence: TGTGCCAGCAGCTTAGAGCGAGCTTACGAGCAGTACTTC. Residues: CASSLERAYEQYF.

The chain employs TRBV18 and TRBJ1-4; D remains unclear. The V gene's germline CDR1 is KGHSH and CDR2 LQKENI. The CDR3 sequence is 14 residues long. Trimming cost V 3 bases and J 7 bases, with 12 bases left between them. In DNA form, the CDR3 reads TGTGCCAGCTCACCGACCGTAGCTAGTGAAAAACTGTTTTTT. Encoded protein: CASSPTVASEKLFF.

The V gene is TRBV19, the J gene TRBJ2-4; maybe TRBD2 (7 bases). The CDR3 runs to 15 residues. Trimming cost V 5 bases and J 4 bases, with 15 bases left between them. CDR1 LNHDA and CDR2 SQIVND come from the germline V gene (reference sequence). CDR3: CASSSPAGAKNIQYF. As DNA, the CDR3 is TGTGCCAGTAGTTCCCCGGCGGGGGCAAAAAACATTCAGTACTTC.

The rearrangement links TRBV9 to TRBJ2-2; 8 bases map to TRBD1. The CDR3 contains 15 residues. CDR1 and CDR2 (germline): SGDLS, YYNGEE. Germline trimming cut 7 bases from V and 4 bases from J; bases unmatched to any gene: 9. The CDR3 DNA follows: TGTGCCAGCCAAACCGGGACAGGAGGCACCGGGGAGCTGTTTTTT. It yields the protein CASQTGTGGTGELFF.

The V gene is TRBV7-2, the J gene TRBJ1-2, with TRBD1 as a possible D gene (6 bases). The V end was cut by 5 bases, the J end by 0 bases, with 19 bases between. The CDR3 sequence is 17 residues long. Germline lookup yields CDR1 SGHTA and CDR2 FQGNSA. The CDR3 loop is CASSGGSRGRPNYGYTF. The CDR3 DNA follows: TGTGCCAGCAGCGGGGGCTCGAGGGGACGACCTAACTATGGCTACACCTTC.

This chain links TRBV2 with TRBJ2-3, with no clear D. The CDR3 runs to 13 residues. Germline V CDR1 and CDR2: SNHLY, FYNNEI. The V end lost 2 bases, the J end lost 2 bases, and 5 bases lay between the germline ends. CDR3 DNA sequence: TGTGCCAGCAGTGAAACAGCCACAGATACGCAGTATTTT. It is translated as CASSETATDTQYF. Full variable domain (rest looked up from reference TRBV2 and TRBJ2-3): EPEVTQTPSHQVTQMGQEVILRCVPISNHLYFYWYRQILGQKVEFLVSFYNNEISEKSEIFDDQFSVERPDGSNFTLKIRSTKLEDSAMYFCASSETATDTQYFGPGTRLTVL.

V usage is TRBV5-1 and J usage is TRBJ2-3, with 9 bases matching TRBD1. Germline assignment: CDR1 SGHRS and CDR2 YFSETQ. V shed 0 bases and J 3 bases; nucleotides not matched to a gene: 2. This CDR3 is built from 15 residues. CDR3 in DNA: TGCGCCAGCAGCTTGGCGGGGACAGGGACAGATACGCAGTATTTT. This gives the protein CASSLAGTGTDTQYF.

The J gene is TRBJ1-1, the V gene TRBV5-1, with 8 nucleotides matching TRBD1. The CDR3 loop spans 13 amino acids. The germline V gene encodes CDR1 SGHRS and CDR2 YFSETQ. J lost 11 bases, V lost 3 bases, and 9 bases had no gene match. CDR3 nucleotides: TGCGCCAGCAGCTACGGACAGGGAGGGGTTGCTTTCTTT. Encoded protein: CASSYGQGGVAFF.

J is TRBJ2-2 and V is TRBV2; D not certain. This CDR3 comprises 15 residues. Trimming pared 5 bases from V and 1 base from J, leaving 11 bases between. The germline V gene encodes CDR1 SNHLY and CDR2 FYNNEI. CDR3 region: CASSLLRLNTGELFF. In nucleotides, the CDR3 is TGTGCCAGCAGTCTTCTGCGGCTGAACACCGGGGAGCTGTTTTTT.

The rearrangement links TRBV19 to TRBJ1-1; possibly TRBD1 for D (5 bases). The V gene's germline CDR1 is LNHDA and CDR2 SQIVND (reference sequence). The CDR3 length is 14 residues. Trimming removed 4 bases from V and 4 bases from J, with 13 bases in between. CDR3 DNA: TGTGCCAGTAGTAGGGGGGACCCCGGCACTGAAGCTTTCTTT. Amino acid sequence: CASSRGDPGTEAFF.